This T cell receptor (beta chain) originates from a study of T cell responses to AZD1222 COVID-19 vaccine. Produced via immunoSEQ multiplex PCR; TCRdb's table is partial and in-frame only. The data hold about 170,000 clones, with just over 90% observed a single time. V dropped 2 bases and J dropped 8 bases, with 9 bases sitting between them. The V gene's germline CDR1 is LNHDA and CDR2 SQIVND (reference sequence). There are 13 residues in the CDR3. Regarding this clone: The antigen is undetermined.

Study-wide results and limits: Baseline serostatus was positive in only a handful of AZD1222 recipients. It should be noted that donors were predominantly white British and more often female, and clonal diversity was possibly underestimated.

The sample was peripheral blood, taken on day 0 of AZD1222 vaccination. This chain joins TRBV19 and TRBJ1-4; no reliable D call. This clonotype was obtained from an adult in good health. CDR3 in DNA: TGTGCCAGTAGTATACGGGTCGAGGAAAAACTGTTTTTT. Residues: CASSIRVEEKLFF.